This T cell receptor (beta chain) was sequenced for a study of T cells in Graves' hyperthyroidism and ophthalmopathy. Whole-study findings and limits: Stable hyperthyroidism was told apart from ophthalmopathy by a model built on 13 V-J features.

Calling Graves' hyperthyroidism stable meant ophthalmopathy did not progress within 18 months. In making diagnoses, clinical symptoms, serum thyroxine and TRAb, thyroid ultrasound and orbital computed tomography were all used. Fresh 10 ml peripheral blood yielded PBMCs. Regions amplified from RNA transcripts were the TCR beta CDR3 regions. Initially, a first-round RT-PCR of the TCR CDR3 employed the HTBI primer set. TCRdb processed the multiplex PCR reads anew with MiXCR; each CDR3 protein has one entry. The sample holds about half a million distinct CDR3 sequences; around 21% are singletons and the top ten take less than 30%. This clonotype came up many times. Its specificity is not known. Specimen: blood. The receptor was isolated from a man between 18 and 35 years old with Graves' hyperthyroidism.

The CDR3 protein is CATSRDDTEAFF. DNA of the CDR3: TGTGCCACCAGCAGGGATGACACTGAAGCTTTCTTT. The rearrangement joins TRBV15 to TRBJ1-1; D is undetermined. The length of the CDR3 is 12 residues. The germline V gene encodes CDR1 LNHNV and CDR2 YYDKDF (reference sequence). Between the trimmed V and J ends, which lost 3 bases and 3 bases, there was a span of 5 bases.